These 25 T cell receptor beta chains came from one sample sequenced in a study of cytomegalovirus exposure and HLA in healthy donors. The PCR had 60 Vbeta and 13 Jbeta primers. Generated by immunoSEQ multiplex PCR, the TCRdb table keeps only in-frame clones and is missing some. The profile shows about 240,000 clones, roughly 78% of them singletons. Sequencing was carried out using PBMCs. Receptors originate from a boy between 10 and 17 years old in good health and CMV-seronegative.

J is TRBJ1-2 and V is TRBV11-1; TRBD1 matches 11 bases. Per the germline V gene, CDR1 is SGHAT and CDR2 is FQDESV (reference sequence). After removal of 5 bases from V and 5 bases from J, the junction contained 7 bases not matched to a gene. The CDR3 runs 15 residues. This CDR3 reads CASSPRTGGWYGYTF. CDR3 DNA sequence: TGTGCCAGCAGCCCACGGACAGGGGGCTGGTATGGCTACACCTTC.

The rearrangement links TRBV5-4 to TRBJ2-7, with 14 bases aligning to TRBD2. The junction had 10 bases not matched to a gene; V was cut back by 0 bases and J by 5 bases. The CDR3 has 18 amino acids. Germline V CDR1 and CDR2: SGHNT, YYREEE (reference sequence). The CDR3 protein is CASSLALGLAGVIHEQYF. As DNA, the CDR3 is TGTGCCAGCAGCTTGGCGTTGGGACTAGCGGGAGTTATCCACGAGCAGTACTTC.

CDR3 residues: CAGGGPSSYNEQFF. The CDR3, as DNA: TGTGCCGGCGGGGGACCTAGCTCCTACAATGAGCAGTTCTTC. This rearrangement joins TRBV30 to TRBJ2-1, with TRBD2 identical over 7 bases. The trim removed 8 bases at V and 0 bases at J, leaving 7 bases unmatched. The CDR3 length is 14 residues. Looked up from germline, CDR1 is GTSNPN and CDR2 is SVGIG (reference sequence).

This clone was observed a few times. The CDR3 spells CAWSVKTGGVLAGLAGFNEQFF. CDR3 nucleotide sequence: TGTGCCTGGAGTGTCAAGACAGGGGGCGTCCTTGCGGGACTAGCGGGATTCAATGAGCAGTTCTTC. The chain joins TRBV30 to TRBJ2-1; 13 bases match TRBD2. Germline CDR1 is GTSNPN and CDR2 is SVGIG (reference sequence). V was clipped by 0 bases and J by 6 bases; unmatched bases: 23. The CDR3 contains 22 residues.

The chain has TRBV18 and TRBJ2-5, with 11 nucleotides matching TRBD1. CDR1 KGHSH and CDR2 LQKENI come from the germline V gene. The CDR3 runs 15 residues. V lost 2 bases and J lost 4; bases outside the gene matches: 3. The CDR3 DNA reads as TGTGCCAGCTCACCAGGGGGGACAGGGGGAGAGACCCAGTACTTC. Its protein product is CASSPGGTGGETQYF.

The chain links TRBV30 to TRBJ1-6; D is unclear. Germline V CDR1 and CDR2: GTSNPN, SVGIG (reference sequence). Between the trimmed V and J ends, which lost 5 bases and 0 bases, there was a span of 11 bases. The CDR3 consists of 15 residues. This CDR3 reads CAWDTISSYNSPLHF. The CDR3 nucleotides are TGTGCCTGGGATACGATTAGCTCCTATAATTCACCCCTCCACTTT. Filled out from reference TRBV30 and TRBJ1-6, the complete variable domain reads SQTIHQWPATLVQPVGSPLSLECTVEGTSNPNLYWYRQAAGRGLQLLFYSVGIGQISSEVPQNLSASRPQDRQFILSSKKLLLSDSGFYLCAWDTISSYNSPLHFGNGTRLTVT.

V and J are TRBV9 and TRBJ2-3, with TRBD2 identical over 7 bases. The germline CDR1 and CDR2 sequences are SGDLS and YYNGEE. The CDR3 consists of 13 residues. V gave up 7 bases and J gave up 3 bases; unmatched junction bases: 5. The CDR3: CASQGGRTDTQYF. CDR3 nucleotide sequence: TGTGCCAGCCAGGGAGGGAGGACAGATACGCAGTATTTT.

V gene TRBV30 combines with J gene TRBJ1-2; the D is unclear. The germline V gene encodes CDR1 GTSNPN and CDR2 SVGIG (reference sequence). V was shortened by 6 bases and J by 7 bases, with 9 bases between the two germline ends. CDR3 length: 10 amino acids. The DNA of the CDR3 is TGTGCCTGTTATCCGCGTGGCTACACCTTC. It codes for CACYPRGYTF.

The chain joins TRBV5-1 to TRBJ2-1; tentative D call: TRBD2 (5 bases). Germline assignment: CDR1 SGHRS and CDR2 YFSETQ. Trimming took off 2 bases at V and 8 bases at J, with 17 bases between the two ends. CDR3 size: 15 residues. This CDR3 reads CASSFGQPRVYEQFF. Here the CDR3 DNA reads TGCGCCAGCAGCTTCGGTCAGCCGCGGGTCTATGAGCAGTTCTTC.

V is TRBV6-5 and J is TRBJ1-5; D remains ambiguous. Germline lookup yields CDR1 MNHEY and CDR2 SVGAGI. V lost 2 bases to trimming and J lost 4 bases, with 9 bases between them. The CDR3 has 14 residues. The CDR3 DNA reads TGTGCCAGCAGTTACCGGGGATGGAATCAGCCCCAGCATTTT. Translation: CASSYRGWNQPQHF.

The genes are TRBV28 and TRBJ2-5; TRBD2 aligns across 9 bases. J gave up 7 bases and V 5 bases, and 14 bases lay outside the gene matches. This CDR3 spans 16 amino acids. CDR1 MDHEN and CDR2 SYDVKM come from the germline V gene. The CDR3 DNA is TGTGCCAGCAGTACTCCGGGGTCTAGCGGGATAGGGACCCAGTACTTC. It translates to CASSTPGSSGIGTQYF.

The V and J genes are TRBV14 and TRBJ2-7; 8 positions match TRBD1. Germline V gene sequence: CDR1 SGHDN, CDR2 FVKESK. This CDR3 is built from 16 residues. V was pared by 3 bases and J by 0 bases, with 7 bases of the junction left unmatched. The chain's CDR3 is CASSQTGTGGSYEQYF. CDR3 in DNA: TGTGCCAGCAGCCAGACGGGCACAGGGGGCTCCTACGAGCAGTACTTC. Filled out from reference TRBV14 and TRBJ2-7, the complete variable domain reads EAGVTQFPSHSVIEKGQTVTLRCDPISGHDNLYWYRRVMGKEIKFLLHFVKESKQDESGMPNNRFLAERTGGTYSTLKVQPAELEDSGVYFCASSQTGTGGSYEQYFGPGTRLTVT.

The chain has TRBV6-5 and TRBJ2-7; D is perhaps TRBD2 (5 bases). Trimming removed 6 bases at V and 6 bases at J, with 21 bases between. The CDR3 consists of 15 residues. Germline-derived CDR1 and CDR2 are MNHEY and SVGAGI. CDR3 nucleotides: TGTGCCAGCAGCCCCGGACCGCTACCAGGAGGCGAGCAGTACTTC. Translated: CASSPGPLPGGEQYF.

This chain connects TRBV28 to TRBJ2-7; D is ambiguous. The CDR3 sequence is 11 residues long. Germline CDR1 is MDHEN and CDR2 is SYDVKM. V was cut by 6 bases and J by 12 bases, with 15 bases left in between. DNA of the CDR3: TGTGCCAGCAGCGATAGGCGACTTTGGTACTTC. Protein product: CASSDRRLWYF.

The V and J genes are TRBV29-1 and TRBJ1-4, with D unclear. Trimming pared 7 bases from V and 6 bases from J, leaving 9 bases between. CDR1 is SQVTM, CDR2 ANQGSEA, per germline. The CDR3 is 11 residues long. The CDR3 DNA is TGCAGCGGGAGGAATGATGAAAAACTGTTTTTT. This translates into CSGRNDEKLFF.

This sequence joins TRBV11-3 and TRBJ2-3; D gene unclear. Germline values: CDR1 SGHNT, CDR2 YENEEA. The CDR3 length is 14 residues. Deletions cut 1 base from V and 4 bases from J, with 9 bases between. Here the CDR3 reads CASSLAPRADTQYF. The CDR3, as DNA: TGTGCCAGCAGCTTAGCCCCCCGCGCAGATACGCAGTATTTT.

The chain uses TRBV7-9 and TRBJ2-2; TRBD2 matches at 9 bases. Per germline, CDR1 SEHNR and CDR2 FQNEAQ (reference sequence). The CDR3 length is 11 residues. Unmatched junction bases numbered 5, after V lost 8 bases and J lost 13 bases. The CDR3 reads CASPGLAGLFF. For the CDR3, the DNA is TGTGCCAGCCCGGGACTAGCCGGGCTGTTTTTT. The entire variable domain, with the rest obtained from reference TRBV7-9 and TRBJ2-2, is as follows: DTGVSQNPRHKITKRGQNVTFRCDPISEHNRLYWYRQTLGQGPEFLTYFQNEAQLEKSRLLSDRFSAERPKGSFSTLEIQRTEQGDSAMYLCASPGLAGLFFGEGSRLTVL.

The gene calls are TRBV6-5 and TRBJ2-5; the D gene is possibly TRBD1 (7 bases). V lost 4 bases to trimming and J lost 5 bases, with 11 bases between them. Per germline, CDR1 MNHEY and CDR2 SVGAGI. The CDR3 is 13 residues long. The CDR3 protein is CASSSRGVETQYF. The CDR3 DNA reads TGTGCCAGCAGTTCCAGGGGGGTGGAGACCCAGTACTTC.

The chain uses TRBV5-4 and TRBJ1-2; unclear D gene. Deletions cut 5 bases from V and 0 bases from J, with 8 bases between. CDR3 length: 13 amino acids. Per germline, CDR1 SGHNT and CDR2 YYREEE (reference sequence). The CDR3 loop reads CASRQNPNYGYTF. CDR3 in DNA: TGTGCCAGCAGGCAGAATCCTAACTATGGCTACACCTTC.

The V call is TRBV1, the J call TRBJ2-7; TRBD2 reflects the table's D call only, with no check against the DNA. TRBV1 is annotated as a pseudogene. The length of the CDR3 is 15 residues. The CDR3 reads CTSSQEGLPNYEQYF. The CDR3 nucleotides read TGCACCAGCAGCCAAGAGGGACTTCCAAACTACGAGCAGTACTTC.

V and J are TRBV6-5 and TRBJ2-1, with D maybe TRBD2 (6 bases). Per germline, CDR1 MNHEY and CDR2 SVGAGI. This CDR3 contains 12 residues. The V gene lost 6 bases and the J gene lost 12 bases, with 15 bases spanning the gap. The CDR3 reads CASRGTEGRQFF. Written as DNA, the CDR3 is TGTGCCAGCAGAGGAACGGAGGGACGGCAGTTCTTC.

The chain recombines TRBV6-5 with TRBJ1-3, with no clear D. Germline assignment: CDR1 MNHEY and CDR2 SVGAGI. Trimming took 10 bases from V and 3 from J, leaving 13 bases between them. The length of the CDR3 is 13 residues. The chain's CDR3 is CATIGEIGNTIYF. Written as DNA, the CDR3 is TGTGCCACCATCGGGGAAATTGGAAACACCATATATTTT.

This chain links TRBV7-9 with TRBJ1-2; D is undetermined. Germline loops: CDR1 SEHNR, CDR2 FQNEAQ (reference sequence). Trimming shortened V by 4 bases and J by 0 bases, and 12 bases separated the two germline ends. This CDR3 is built from 15 residues. CDR3 sequence reads: CASSYHSITNYGYTF. The CDR3 region has the DNA TGTGCCAGCAGCTATCACTCGATTACTAACTATGGCTACACCTTC.

This chain connects TRBV2 to TRBJ1-2; D is unresolved. V was pared by 8 bases and J by 4 bases, with 14 bases between. Germline V gene sequence: CDR1 SNHLY, CDR2 FYNNEI. CDR3 size: 13 residues. As DNA, the CDR3 is TGTGCCAGCGGATCAGGTGACCTCTATGGCTACACCTTC. As protein: CASGSGDLYGYTF.

The chain carries TRBV15 and TRBJ2-3, with 10 bases identical to TRBD2. With V trimmed by 5 bases and J by 2 bases, 10 bases remained unmatched. Germline CDR1 LNHNV, CDR2 YYDKDF (reference sequence). This CDR3 has 17 residues. The CDR3 DNA sequence: TGTGCCACCAGCCCAATTCTAGGACTAGCGGACACAGATACGCAGTATTTT. This codes for CATSPILGLADTDTQYF.